The 28 T cell receptor beta chains below were found in one sample sequenced in a study of T cells in Graves' hyperthyroidism and ophthalmopathy. From RNA transcripts, TCR beta CDR3 regions were amplified. TCR CDR3 regions were first amplified by RT-PCR with HTBI primers. MiXCR, applied by TCRdb to the multiplex PCR reads, yields one record per CDR3 protein. The repertoire holds more than 550,000 distinct CDR3 sequences, about 45% seen once, with approximately 7.2% in the top ten. Sequenced material: peripheral blood or thyroid tissue (not recorded which). These receptors all stem from an adult man with Graves' disease, either hyperthyroidism or ophthalmopathy (not recorded which).

The chain carries TRBV6-1 and TRBJ1-1; 8 nucleotides align to TRBD1. The V gene's germline CDR1 is MNHNS and CDR2 SASEGT. The V gene end was trimmed by 5 bases and the J gene end by 2 bases; junction bases not matched to a gene: 13. CDR3 length equals 17 residues. CDR3 protein: CASSLRGQVLGNTEAFF. CDR3 bases: TGTGCCAGCAGTCTCCGGGGACAGGTGCTTGGAAACACTGAAGCTTTCTTT.

The genes are TRBV20-1 and TRBJ2-5; D is undetermined. The CDR3 runs to 12 residues. V lost 6 bases and J 8 bases, leaving 16 bases between the germline ends. Germline assignment: CDR1 DFQATT and CDR2 SNEGSKA (reference sequence). Here the CDR3 DNA reads TGCAGTGCCCGTATCGGAAAGGGAACCCAGTACTTC. Translation gives CSARIGKGTQYF.

This chain joins TRBV7-2 and TRBJ2-5; the D is unclear. Germline CDR1 SGHTA, CDR2 FQGNSA. CDR3 length: 11 residues. Deletions cut 1 base from V and 7 bases from J, with 4 bases between. The CDR3 DNA sequence: TGTGCCAGCAGCTTAGACAGGACCCAGTACTTC. It encodes CASSLDRTQYF.

V gene TRBV11-1 combines with J gene TRBJ1-2, with TRBD1 matching over 7 bases. The CDR3 length is 14 residues. Germline-derived CDR1 and CDR2 are SGHAT and FQDESV (reference sequence). J lost 8 bases, V lost 6 bases, and 12 bases had no gene match. The CDR3 is CASRSGQPMRGYTF. The CDR3 DNA sequence: TGTGCCAGCAGGTCGGGACAGCCTATGAGAGGCTACACCTTC.

This clonotype was seen at least ten times. This chain connects TRBV7-8 to TRBJ1-2; D uncertain. With 1 base removed from V and 4 bases from J, the gap between germline ends came to 7 bases. Germline V gene sequence: CDR1 SGHVS, CDR2 FQNEAQ. The CDR3 totals 13 residues. The CDR3 DNA is TGTGCCAGCAGCTTAGAGGGCGTCTATGGCTACACCTTC. This encodes CASSLEGVYGYTF.

The rearrangement joins TRBV7-6 to TRBJ1-2; D ambiguous. This CDR3 has 15 residues. Germline CDR1 is SGHVS and CDR2 is FNYEAQ. With 5 bases removed from V and 0 bases from J, the gap between germline ends came to 13 bases. CDR3 region: CASSGYRESNYGYTF. CDR3 sequence (DNA): TGTGCCAGCAGCGGTTACAGAGAATCTAACTATGGCTACACCTTC.

The chain joins TRBV7-9 to TRBJ1-1; 10 bases match TRBD1. The CDR3 is made up of 15 amino acids. V shed 2 bases and J 4 bases; nucleotides not matched to a gene: 4. Germline-derived CDR1 and CDR2 are SEHNR and FQNEAQ (reference sequence). Here the CDR3 DNA reads TGTGCCAGCAGCTTACTGGGACAGGGGTTCACTGAAGCTTTCTTT. It translates to CASSLLGQGFTEAFF.

The V gene is TRBV10-3, the J gene TRBJ1-6; unclear D gene. Looked up from germline, CDR1 is ENHRY and CDR2 is SYGVKD. The CDR3 has 16 amino acids. Trimming took 10 bases from V and 3 from J, leaving 19 bases between them. The CDR3 DNA follows: TGTGCCAGCAATGGGCTAGGAAGGCACTATAATTCACCCCTCCACTTT. Translating it yields CASNGLGRHYNSPLHF.

This clonotype has a handful of counts. The chain joins TRBV19 to TRBJ1-2, with 9 bases fitting TRBD1. From germline, CDR1 is LNHDA and CDR2 SQIVND (reference sequence). This CDR3 spans 14 amino acids. V dropped 8 bases and J dropped 2; count of bases not matched to a gene: 6. The CDR3 spells CASRAGTGNYGYTF. The CDR3 nucleotides are TGTGCCAGTCGCGCCGGGACAGGGAACTATGGCTACACCTTC.

This clonotype came up many times. The chain recombines TRBV7-9 with TRBJ2-5, with TRBD1 matching 7 bases. After removal of 8 bases from V and 0 bases from J, the junction contained 6 bases not matched to a gene. The V gene's germline CDR1 is SEHNR and CDR2 FQNEAQ (reference sequence). CDR3 length: 14 residues. The CDR3 region is CASVGTVYQETQYF. In nucleotides, the CDR3 is TGTGCCAGCGTCGGGACAGTATACCAAGAGACCCAGTACTTC.

The CDR3 reads CASSFLISTGELFF. The CDR3 region has the DNA TGTGCCAGCAGTTTTCTGATCAGCACCGGGGAGCTGTTTTTT. V usage is TRBV6-5 and J usage is TRBJ2-2; no reliable D call. CDR3 size: 14 residues. CDR1 and CDR2 from the germline V gene are MNHEY and SVGAGI. V gave up 4 bases and J gave up 4 bases, with 10 bases separating them.

The rearrangement links TRBV5-1 to TRBJ1-1; the D gene is possibly TRBD1 (5 bases). The CDR3 contains 13 residues. The V gene's germline CDR1 is SGHRS and CDR2 YFSETQ. V was cut by 0 bases and J by 7 bases, with 10 bases left in between. CDR3 bases: TGCGCCAGCAGCTTGGAATTCAGGGATGAAGCTTTCTTT. Translation gives CASSLEFRDEAFF.

V and J are TRBV24-1 and TRBJ2-5, with a tentative D call TRBD2 (5 bases). Germline V gene data show CDR1 as KGHDR and CDR2 as SFDVKD. Trimming shortened V by 6 bases and J by 5 bases, and 15 bases separated the two germline ends. The CDR3 sequence is 14 residues long. As DNA, the CDR3 is TGTGCCACCAGTAGGGCGGAGGTATGGGAGACCCAGTACTTC. This translates into CATSRAEVWETQYF.

This clonotype was counted at least ten times. The chain employs TRBV19 and TRBJ2-5; 12 bases match TRBD2. This CDR3 contains 14 residues. Germline CDR1 LNHDA, CDR2 SQIVND (reference sequence). J lost 5 bases, V lost 9 bases, and 7 bases had no gene match. Here the CDR3 reads CARPTSGRRETQYF. The CDR3 DNA sequence: TGTGCCAGGCCGACTAGCGGGAGAAGGGAGACCCAGTACTTC. The full variable domain, in which reference TRBV19 and TRBJ2-5 provide the parts outside the CDR3, is DGGITQSPKYLFRKEGQNVTLSCEQNLNHDAMYWYRQDPGQGLRLIYYSQIVNDFQKGDIAEGYSVSREKKESFPLTVTSAQKNPTAFYLCARPTSGRRETQYFGPGTRLLVL.

The chain recombines TRBV7-9 with TRBJ1-5, with 10 bases aligning to TRBD1. Germline-derived CDR1 and CDR2 are SEHNR and FQNEAQ (reference sequence). CDR3 length: 16 amino acids. J lost 6 bases, V lost 5 bases, and 10 bases had no gene match. CDR3 loop: CASSPPGTGVGQPQHF. The CDR3 DNA follows: TGTGCCAGCAGCCCCCCCGGGACAGGGGTGGGTCAGCCCCAGCATTTT.

This clonotype was recorded many times. The chain has TRBV29-1 and TRBJ2-5; a weak D match, TRBD2 (6 bases). The CDR3 runs to 14 residues. Germline CDR1 and CDR2: SQVTM and ANQGSEA. The V and J ends lost 7 bases and 1 base respectively, with 16 bases between them. CDR3 nucleotide sequence: TGCAGCGCCGACGGGGGTAGGTTCCAAGAGACCCAGTACTTC. Amino acid sequence: CSADGGRFQETQYF. Full variable domain (remainder filled in from reference TRBV29-1 and TRBJ2-5): SAVISQKPSRDICQRGTSLTIQCQVDSQVTMMFWYRQQPGQSLTLIATANQGSEATYESGFVIDKFPISRPNLTFSTLTVSNMSPEDSSIYLCSADGGRFQETQYFGPGTRLLVL.

In this sample, this clonotype turned up a few times. The chain carries TRBV7-2 and TRBJ1-3; perhaps TRBD1 as D (5 bases). This CDR3 is 14 amino acids long. The V end lost 1 base, the J end lost 9 bases, and 13 bases lay between the germline ends. CDR1 and CDR2 (germline): SGHTA, FQGNSA. The CDR3 loop reads CASSLVPREITIYF. The CDR3 DNA reads as TGTGCCAGCAGCTTAGTGCCCAGGGAGATCACCATATATTTT.

The table lists this clonotype with a few counts. The chain couples TRBV14 to TRBJ1-6; 8 bases line up with TRBD1. Germline V gives CDR1 SGHDN, CDR2 FVKESK. The CDR3 is 15 residues long. V gave up 6 bases and J gave up 7 bases; unmatched junction bases: 8. The CDR3 region has the DNA TGTGCCAGCAGTCTTCGGACAGGGCAGAATTCACCCCTCCACTTT. Amino acid sequence: CASSLRTGQNSPLHF.

This clonotype came up a few times. The CDR3 region is CASRGRGTANTEAFF. Written as DNA, the CDR3 is TGTGCCAGCAGAGGCCGCGGGACAGCGAACACTGAAGCTTTCTTT. The chain links TRBV7-9 to TRBJ1-1; 7 bases agree with TRBD1. After removal of 6 bases from V and 1 base from J, the junction contained 8 bases not matched to a gene. Germline CDR1 is SEHNR and CDR2 is FQNEAQ (reference sequence). The CDR3 spans 15 residues.

The rearrangement links TRBV11-2 to TRBJ2-7; D may be TRBD1 (5 bases). V dropped 7 bases and J dropped 7 bases, with 20 bases sitting between them. This CDR3 has 14 residues. Germline V gene sequence: CDR1 SGHAT, CDR2 FQNNGV. CDR3 loop: CASTTLTAPREQYF. The CDR3 DNA reads TGTGCCAGCACCACTTTGACAGCGCCCCGGGAGCAGTACTTC.

Many counts were recorded for this clonotype. The germline gene is not matched at one end of the junction; a read error may be the cause. The V call is TRBV7-9, the J call TRBJ2-7; 7 bases are shared with TRBD1. The germline V gene encodes CDR1 SEHNR and CDR2 FQNEAQ (reference sequence). The CDR3 has 15 amino acids. This CDR3 reads CASSVAGTASYEQYF. The CDR3 coding sequence is TGTGCCAGCAGCGTAGCCGGGACAGCGTCCTACGAGCAGTACTTC. Full variable domain (outside the CDR3, taken from reference TRBV7-9 and TRBJ2-7): DTGVSQNPRHKITKRGQNVTFRCDPISEHNRLYWYRQTLGQGPEFLTYFQNEAQLEKSRLLSDRFSAERPKGSFSTLEIQRTEQGDSAMYLCASSVAGTASYEQYFGPGTRLTVT.

The sample holds a few counts of this clonotype. The chain links TRBV29-1 to TRBJ1-2; a weak D match, TRBD1 (6 bases). The CDR3 is 15 amino acids. V gave up 0 bases and J gave up 6 bases, with 17 bases separating them. Looked up from germline, CDR1 is SQVTM and CDR2 is ANQGSEA. CDR3 DNA: TGCAGCGTTGAAGAGGGGGCAGGGCAGTCAGATGGCTACACCTTC. This sequence encodes CSVEEGAGQSDGYTF.

This clonotype was seen more than once but under ten times. The V gene is TRBV5-4, the J gene TRBJ2-7; 7 nucleotides agree with TRBD2. Germline CDR1 reads SGHNT; CDR2 reads YYREEE (reference sequence). The CDR3 runs to 13 residues. J gave up 6 bases and V 5 bases, and 8 bases lay outside the gene matches. CDR3 sequence reads: CASSSAGVGEQYF. The CDR3 DNA is TGTGCCAGCAGTTCGGCGGGGGTAGGCGAGCAGTACTTC.

Turning to this clonotype: A read error may produce the germline difference seen at one junction end. This chain links TRBV10-2 with TRBJ2-7; TRBD2 aligns across 10 bases. In germline, CDR1 is WSHSY, CDR2 SAAADI. The length of the CDR3 is 15 residues. CDR3 nucleotides: TGTGCCAGCAGTTATCTAGCGGGAGAGTCCTACGAGCAGTACTTC. This translates into CASSYLAGESYEQYF.

The CDR3 loop is CAGAMSNQPQHF. The CDR3 DNA reads TGCGCCGGGGCAATGAGCAATCAGCCCCAGCATTTT. This chain connects TRBV10-2 to TRBJ1-5, with D perhaps TRBD1 (5 bases). CDR1 and CDR2 (germline): WSHSY, SAAADI. There are 12 residues in the CDR3. V was pared by 11 bases and J by 1 base, with 9 bases between.

A remark on this clonotype: Since a much larger clone is just one base distant, this may be a read error. This rearrangement joins TRBV2 to TRBJ1-2; unclear D gene. The length of the CDR3 is 14 residues. Germline loops: CDR1 SNHLY, CDR2 FYNNEI. Deletions cut 3 bases from V and 4 bases from J, with 12 bases between. The CDR3 protein is CASSEGQEAYGYTF. The CDR3 coding sequence is TGTGCCAGCAGTGAGGGCCAGGAGGCCTATGGCTACACCTTC. The complete variable domain, with remaining parts taken from reference TRBV2 and TRBJ1-2, reads EPEVTQTPSHQVTQMGQEVILRCVPISNHLYFYWYRQILGQKVEFLVSFYNNEISEKSEIFDDQFSVERPDGSNFTLKIRSTKLEDSAMYFCASSEGQEAYGYTFGSGTRLTVV.

This rearrangement joins TRBV2 to TRBJ2-7, with D perhaps TRBD1 (6 bases). Trimming pared 5 bases from V and 2 bases from J, leaving 22 bases between. The germline V gene has CDR1 SNHLY and CDR2 FYNNEI. The CDR3 runs to 17 residues. In DNA, the CDR3 is TGTGCCAGCAGTTACTCAGGTCCCCACAGGGTACCCTACGAGCAGTACTTC. Its protein is CASSYSGPHRVPYEQYF.

The chain has TRBV10-3 and TRBJ1-6; 7 nucleotides agree with TRBD1. Per germline, CDR1 ENHRY and CDR2 SYGVKD. The CDR3 covers 13 residues. The junction had 1 base not matched to a gene; V was cut back by 4 bases and J by 7 bases. The DNA for the CDR3 is TGTGCCATCAGTGTGACAGGGAATTCACCCCTCCACTTT. Translated, it gives CAISVTGNSPLHF.